The rows below give T cell receptor beta chains drawn from one sample of a study of T cells after yellow fever vaccination. MiXCR, applied by TCRdb to the 5' RACE reads, yields one record per CDR3 protein. The sample yields roughly 15,000 distinct CDR3 sequences, roughly 7.2% seen once. Sequenced material: PBMCs, either bulk or a sorted T-cell subset (CD4+, CD8+, memory, or dextramer-sorted; not recorded which), taken on the day of the yellow fever booster vaccination. These receptors all stem from a man aged 18-30 years who received the YFV17D yellow fever vaccine. The CDR3 runs from the conserved cysteine through the conserved F or W. The order of the fields is V gene, J gene, CDR3 length, D gene, clone size, CDR3 protein, CDR3 DNA. A D gene is named only where the DNA matches it firmly. Clone size is stated in some rows and not others, as once, few, many or a class when expanded.

>TRBV24-1|TRBJ2-5|14|.|.
CATSEPSREETQYF
TGTGCCACCAGTGAGCCCTCGAGGGAAGAGACCCAGTACTTC
>TRBV20-1|TRBJ2-1|12|.|medium-sized
CSASSGDNEQFF
TGCAGTGCTAGCTCGGGAGACAATGAGCAGTTCTTC
>TRBV11-1|TRBJ2-7|12|.|many
CASSFRDYEQYF
TGTGCCAGCAGCTTTCGGGACTACGAGCAGTACTTC
>TRBV5-1|TRBJ2-3|13|.|medium-sized
CASSQPEGDTQYF
TGCGCCAGCAGCCAACCAGAAGGGGATACGCAGTATTTT
>TRBV29-1|TRBJ1-1|15|.|many
CSVEDPQGMDTEAFF
TGCAGCGTTGAAGATCCCCAGGGAATGGACACTGAAGCTTTCTTT
>TRBV7-8|TRBJ2-7|14|TRBD1|medium-sized
CASSVGQGAYEQYF
TGTGCCAGCAGCGTCGGACAGGGTGCCTACGAGCAGTACTTC
>TRBV12-3/TRBV12-4|TRBJ2-5|12|.|many
CASSLSHGTQYF
TGTGCCAGCAGTTTATCCCATGGGACCCAGTACTTC
>TRBV4-3|TRBJ2-1|17|.|many
CASSPQGVKGGHNEQFF
TGCGCCAGCAGCCCCCAAGGTGTAAAGGGGGGCCACAATGAGCAGTTCTTC
>TRBV24-1|TRBJ2-1|16|TRBD2|.
CATSAPTASGIHEQFF
TGTGCCACCAGTGCCCCGACGGCTAGCGGGATCCATGAGCAGTTCTTC
>TRBV20-1|TRBJ2-1|16|.|many
CSARPPGGSSYNEQFF
TGCAGTGCTAGACCACCAGGGGGGAGCTCCTACAATGAGCAGTTCTTC
>TRBV19|TRBJ1-2|15|TRBD1|many
CASSIAGTEAYGYTF
TGTGCCAGTAGTATAGCTGGGACAGAAGCCTATGGCTACACCTTC
>TRBV7-9|TRBJ1-6|13|.|many
CASRTGTQAPLHF
TGTGCCAGCAGAACCGGGACGCAGGCACCCCTCCACTTT
>TRBV7-3|TRBJ2-3|14|.|many
CASSPGSVSDTQYF
TGTGCCAGCAGCCCCGGATCCGTCTCAGATACGCAGTATTTT
>TRBV7-2|TRBJ1-1|14|.|many
CASSPFGLNTEAFF
TGTGCCAGCAGCCCCTTCGGCTTGAACACTGAAGCTTTCTTT
>TRBV7-2|TRBJ2-2|15|TRBD2|many
CASSLGRLAGGELFF
TGTGCCAGCAGCTTAGGCAGACTAGCCGGCGGGGAGCTGTTTTTT
>TRBV13|TRBJ1-5|17|.|many
CASSLTAGQYSNQPQHF
TGTGCCAGCAGCTTAACCGCAGGACAATATAGCAATCAGCCCCAGCATTTT
>TRBV2|TRBJ2-3|16|.|medium-sized
CASSEGRGSSTDTQYF
TGTGCCAGCAGTGAAGGACGGGGGTCAAGCACAGATACGCAGTATTTT
>TRBV5-1|TRBJ1-2|14|TRBD1|many
CASSSGQEPLLYTF
TGCGCCAGCAGCTCAGGACAGGAACCCCTCCTCTACACCTTC
>TRBV3-1|TRBJ1-6|12|TRBD1|many
CASRTGFSPLHF
TGTGCCAGCAGGACAGGGTTTTCACCCCTCCACTTT
>TRBV7-7|TRBJ2-5|15|TRBD2|.
CASSLGLAVQETQYF
TGTGCCAGCAGCTTAGGCCTAGCGGTGCAAGAGACCCAGTACTTC
>TRBV28|TRBJ2-3|14|TRBD1|medium-sized
CASSFSDRGDTQYF
TGTGCCAGCAGTTTCTCCGACAGGGGTGATACGCAGTATTTT
>TRBV7-2|TRBJ1-2|15|TRBD1|many
CASSLALGDRDGYTF
TGTGCCAGCAGCTTAGCGCTGGGGGACAGAGATGGCTACACCTTC
>TRBV16|TRBJ1-5|14|.|many
CASSQLGPRQPQHF
TGTGCCAGCAGCCAGCTGGGCCCTCGTCAGCCCCAGCATTTT
>TRBV5-6|TRBJ2-5|17|TRBD2|.
CASSPLGLAGYQETQYF
TGTGCCAGCAGCCCCCTTGGGCTAGCGGGGTACCAAGAGACCCAGTACTTC
>TRBV18|TRBJ2-5|15|.|many
CASSSYAGDQETQYF
TGTGCCAGCTCAAGTTACGCAGGGGACCAAGAGACCCAGTACTTC
>TRBV5-1|TRBJ1-2|14|.|many
CASSLAATNYGYTF
TGCGCCAGCAGCTTGGCGGCGACCAACTATGGCTACACCTTC
>TRBV5-1|TRBJ2-7|13|.|medium-sized
CASTLVSGREQYF
TGCGCCAGCACCCTTGTATCGGGGCGCGAGCAGTACTTC
>TRBV11-2|TRBJ2-2|14|TRBD2|many
CASGNSAGVGELFF
TGTGCCAGCGGCAATAGCGCGGGGGTCGGGGAGCTGTTTTTT
>TRBV20-1|TRBJ2-1|15|.|.
CSANKGPAAYNEQFF
TGCAGTGCTAATAAGGGGCCGGCTGCCTACAATGAGCAGTTCTTC
>TRBV5-1|TRBJ2-3|11|.|medium-sized
CASGRGDTQYF
TGCGCCAGCGGCAGGGGAGATACGCAGTATTTT
>TRBV5-6|TRBJ1-1|14|.|medium-sized
CASSLLGQNTEAFF
TGTGCCAGCAGCTTGCTCGGACAGAACACTGAAGCTTTCTTT
>TRBV29-1|TRBJ1-1|14|.|medium-sized
CSVPGGNSNTEAFF
TGCAGCGTTCCCGGGGGGAACAGCAACACTGAAGCTTTCTTT
>TRBV3-1|TRBJ2-7|15|TRBD2|many
CASSRGTSGPYEQYF
TGTGCCAGCAGCCGAGGGACTAGCGGACCCTACGAGCAGTACTTC
>TRBV5-1|TRBJ2-5|13|.|many
CASSLGNQETQYF
TGCGCCAGCAGCTTAGGAAACCAAGAGACCCAGTACTTC